This T cell receptor (beta chain) was found in a study of T cells in severe cutaneous drug reactions. Study-level results: Tolerant-control and healthy-donor PBMC lacked or rarely had the public CDR3 found in blisters. In carbamazepine-induced Stevens-Johnson syndrome or toxic epidermal necrolysis, TRBV12-4 averaged around 29% in blister cells and roughly 5% in PBMC.

The CDR3 is 14 amino acids. CDR1 SGHTA and CDR2 FQGNSA come from the germline V gene. Sequenced patients had Stevens-Johnson syndrome or toxic epidermal necrolysis caused by carbamazepine. Blood repertoires came from four or five Han Chinese and about six European CBZ-SJS/TEN patients. This clonotype is large by frequency. Its specificity is not known. The iRepertoire multiplex PCR system with TCR subtype-specific primers built both bulk and single-cell libraries. Reprocessing the multiplex PCR reads, TCRdb reports a single entry for every CDR3 protein and omits DNA. The sample holds approximately 1,600 distinct CDR3 sequences.

The J gene is TRBJ1-1, the V gene TRBV7-2. The sequencing sample was made of PBMCs. The TCR comes from a human donor with Stevens-Johnson syndrome, a severe cutaneous drug reaction. The CDR3 reads CASSSPAGGTEAFF.